This T cell receptor beta chain appears in the sequencing data of a study of blood T cells in healthy people across ages (dated by TCRdb to 2014 to 2015). At the level of the whole study: Template switching captured roughly one uniquely barcoded TCR beta cDNA molecule per two T cells in model experiments. The donors were split into four age groups: young (average 16 years), middle-aged (nearly 40), aged (over 55) and long-lived (approximately 80). Using deep sequencing normalized with unique cDNA molecular identifiers, the study measured how TCR beta repertoire diversity changes with age. Using the same blood draw, the study looked at two additional independent replicas of 1 million unique cDNA reads for two donors, one aged 18 to 30 and the other aged 80 or older. Donors of different ages were randomly distributed across sequencing lanes to avoid experimental bias.

Donors were a few dozen systemically healthy Caucasian individuals from Russia aged about 6 to 100 years. Around 9.9 milliliters of peripheral blood were collected from each donor into EDTA-treated Vacutainer tubes. Ficoll-Paque density-gradient centrifugation was used to isolate PBMCs, with at least 6 million per sample. Trizol reagent was used to extract total RNA from PBMCs, with at least 5 micrograms per sample. The percentages of naive CD45RAhigh/CD27high T cells were determined by flow cytometry on a PBMC aliquot from every donor. Paper-wide results and their limitations: Estimates of total diversity from one million sequenced T cells were regarded as lower bounds and underestimates. Because donor CMV infection status was unknown, age-related changes in expanded clonotypes were potentially confounded. Compared with the aged group, the long-lived group had more naive CD4+ T cells, fewer expanded clones and increased TCR diversity, suggesting age selection. A strong correlation was found between observed TCR beta diversity and the percentage of naive T cells measured by flow cytometry. Because profiling used bulk unsorted PBMCs, naive and antigen-experienced compartments could not be compared conclusively. Observed TCR beta diversity per million T cells fell roughly linearly with age, and a significant reduction was already apparent by age roughly 41.

Library construction relied on 5' RACE. Sequencing was carried out with an Illumina HiSeq 2500. A second PCR of about 7 to 12 cycles was run with a J-beta primer mix and a sample-barcoded 5' primer. A template-switch 5' adaptor carrying 12 random nucleotides introduced a unique molecular identifier onto each TCR beta cDNA molecule. Each sample yielded at least 2.5 million CDR3-containing paired-end reads. The Mint cDNA synthesis kit, primed by a TRBC-specific oligonucleotide, was used to synthesize first-strand cDNA from all RNA. Following uracil-DNA glycosylase treatment, a first 18-cycle PCR with universal primers M1SS and BC2_uni_R was performed on all cDNA. Regarding the original processing steps: For normalization, 1 million high-quality reads, each with a distinct molecular identifier, were randomly selected from each sample. Instead of being binned into consensus sequences, reads with shared molecular identifiers were discarded. CDR3 identification, clonotype clustering and error correction used MiTCR with a Q25 quality threshold and the strictest error-elimination algorithm. Lower-bound total TCR beta diversity was estimated with a nonparametric unseen species model using Euler transformation. TCRdb trimmed public reads at Q25 via fastp, called clones via MiXCR and kept in-frame beta chains. Each CDR3 protein appears once, grouped with its most common genes and DNA. None of the V and J calls come from the authors' own analysis; TCRdb made them. The sample contains hundreds of thousands of distinct CDR3 sequences, over 40% of them found a single time. Together, the top ten hold roughly 13% of the sample.

In this sample, this clonotype turned up many times. Its target antigen remains unknown. No qualities accompany the bases; no much larger clone lies one base away. Input material: blood. The receptor's source is an elderly woman in good health.

The bases read TGCGCCAGCACCTGGACTAGCGGGATCGATGAGCAGTTCTTC. This yields the protein CASTWTSGIDEQFF. The V and J genes are TRBV4-1 and TRBJ2-1, with 12 junctional bases fitting TRBD2. At the junction V is shortened by 7 bases and J by 8 bases; bases outside the gene matches: 6. The germline V gene yields MGHRA for CDR1 and YSYEKL for CDR2. The CDR3 sequence holds 14 residues, the cysteine and phenylalanine included. Here the CDR3 DNA is all that survives: 42 bases in frame from base 1.